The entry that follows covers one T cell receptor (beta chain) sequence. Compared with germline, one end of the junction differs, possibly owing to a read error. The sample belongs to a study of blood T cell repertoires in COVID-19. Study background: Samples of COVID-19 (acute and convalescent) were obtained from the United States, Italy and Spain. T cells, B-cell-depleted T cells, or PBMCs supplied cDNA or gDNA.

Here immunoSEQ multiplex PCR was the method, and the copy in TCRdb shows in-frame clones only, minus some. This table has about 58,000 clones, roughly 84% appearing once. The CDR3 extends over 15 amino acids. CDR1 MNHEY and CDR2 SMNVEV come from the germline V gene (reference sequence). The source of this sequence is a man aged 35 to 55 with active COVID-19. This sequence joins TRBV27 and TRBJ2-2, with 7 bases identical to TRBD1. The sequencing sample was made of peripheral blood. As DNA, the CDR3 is TGTGCCAGCAGTTTCTCGACAGGGAACTCCGGGGAGCTGTTTTTT. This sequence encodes CASSFSTGNSGELFF.